Here is one TCR beta chain with its context. This entry belongs to a study of blood T cell repertoires in COVID-19. Overall study context: Samples representing acute and convalescent COVID-19 were sourced from the United States, Italy and Spain.

Original processing notes: Amplification from reference gene primers served as the basis for estimated nucleated cell counts. Produced via immunoSEQ multiplex PCR; TCRdb's table is partial and in-frame only. The V and J calls and the clone size are those of that table, but D and trimming were determined from the DNA. The table includes some 31,000 clones, about 85% detected once. The V gene lost 5 bases and the J gene lost 2 bases, with 8 bases spanning the gap. Germline CDR1 SGHNT, CDR2 YENEEA. The CDR3 is made up of 13 amino acids. The TCR originated in a human donor with acute or convalescent COVID-19. The donor label of this sample is uncertain. Sequenced: peripheral blood. The chain uses TRBV11-3 and TRBJ2-3; no clear D gene. CDR3 sequence reads: CASSRIDTDTQYF. The CDR3 DNA is TGTGCCAGCAGCCGAATAGACACAGATACGCAGTATTTT.